This T cell receptor (beta chain) emerged from a study of OX40 agonist ivuxolimab in advanced cancers. A note on this clone: Its antigen is as yet unknown.

V lost 4 bases and J lost 7, with 16 bases in between. The CDR3 totals 15 residues. The germline V gene encodes CDR1 MNHEY and CDR2 SVGAGI. Sequencing used immunoSEQ multiplex PCR; TCRdb keeps in-frame clones, though not all of them. The table lists 77,000 or so clones, roughly 90% of them singletons. General observations from the study: CD8+ T cells were the subset that, on average, had more expanded clones than CD4+.

This receptor was identified in an adult with an advanced solid tumor such as melanoma, head and neck, liver or kidney cancer. Specimen: CD4+ or CD8+ T cells sorted from blood, collected in a trial of the OX40 agonist ivuxolimab. The chain has TRBV6-5 and TRBJ1-4; no firm D call. CDR3 nucleotides: TGTGCCAGCAGTTCGGGAGCCCTGAAGGGTGAAAAACTGTTTTTT. Translation gives CASSSGALKGEKLFF.